This T cell receptor beta chain is drawn from a study of blood T cell repertoires in COVID-19. V shed 2 bases and J 5 bases; nucleotides not matched to a gene: 3. The CDR3 contains 14 residues. Germline V CDR1 and CDR2: KGHSH, LQKENI. Profiled with immunoSEQ multiplex PCR; TCRdb holds only in-frame clones, not every one. The sample lists about 200,000 clones; about 82% were seen once. The specimen was peripheral blood. The J gene is TRBJ1-1, the V gene TRBV18, with TRBD1 matching 9 bases. The sequence derives from a woman in her 70s with COVID-19, enrolled during active disease. The CDR3 here is CASSPGTGKTEAFF. CDR3 coding DNA: TGTGCCAGCTCACCAGGGACAGGGAAAACTGAAGCTTTCTTT. The full variable domain, in which reference TRBV18 and TRBJ1-1 provide the parts outside the CDR3, is NAGVMQNPRHLVRRRGQEARLRCSPMKGHSHVYWYRQLPEEGLKFMVYLQKENIIDESGMPKERFSAEFPKEGPSILRIQQVVRGDSAAYFCASSPGTGKTEAFFGQGTRLTVV.